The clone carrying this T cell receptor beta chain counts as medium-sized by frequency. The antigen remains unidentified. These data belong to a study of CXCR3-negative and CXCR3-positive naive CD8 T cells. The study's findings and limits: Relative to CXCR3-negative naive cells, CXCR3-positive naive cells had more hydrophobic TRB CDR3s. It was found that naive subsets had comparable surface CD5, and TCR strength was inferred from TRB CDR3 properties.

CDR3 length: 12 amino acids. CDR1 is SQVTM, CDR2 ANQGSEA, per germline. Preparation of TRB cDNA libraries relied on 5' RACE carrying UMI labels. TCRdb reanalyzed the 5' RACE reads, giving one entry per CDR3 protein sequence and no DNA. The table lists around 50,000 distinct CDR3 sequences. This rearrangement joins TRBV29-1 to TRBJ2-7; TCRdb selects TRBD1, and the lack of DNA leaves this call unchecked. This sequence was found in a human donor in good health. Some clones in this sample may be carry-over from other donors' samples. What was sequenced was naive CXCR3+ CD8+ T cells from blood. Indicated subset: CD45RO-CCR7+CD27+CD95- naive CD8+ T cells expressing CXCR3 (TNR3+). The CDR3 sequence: CSVEGDSYEQYF.